This TCR beta chain was recorded in a study of blood T cell repertoires in COVID-19. The protocol was immunoSEQ multiplex PCR, while the TCRdb copy is restricted to in-frame clones and leaves out a portion. The sample consists of about 39,000 clones, more than 85% of them appearing once. This clone showed up just once. The V and J ends lost 4 bases and 7 bases, in that order; junction bases with no gene match: 6. The CDR3 has 16 amino acids. CDR1 is SGHNT and CDR2 is YYREEE in the germline V gene (reference sequence). The chain carries TRBV5-4 and TRBJ2-1; 15 bases align to TRBD2. This clonotype was sampled from a man in his fifties or sixties with active COVID-19. The sample taken for sequencing was peripheral blood. CDR3: CASSQPGLAGGNEQFF. As DNA, the CDR3 is TGTGCCAGCAGCCAACCGGGACTAGCGGGAGGTAATGAGCAGTTCTTC. Full variable domain (missing parts from reference TRBV5-4 and TRBJ2-1): ETGVTQSPTHLIKTRGQQVTLRCSSQSGHNTVSWYQQALGQGPQFIFQYYREEENGRGNFPPRFSGLQFPNYSSELNVNALELDDSALYLCASSQPGLAGGNEQFFGPGTRLTVL.